This T cell receptor (beta chain) was sequenced during a study of technical replicates of blood from several donors (dated by TCRdb to 2016 to 2017). The library came from the immunoSEQ multiplex PCR assay. Not all clones reach the TCRdb copy of this immuneACCESS table, which keeps in-frame sequences only. Checked studies attribute under half of the gap to unresolved V genes and leave the rest unexplained. For this sample there are 55,000 to 75,000 clones; around 92% appear just once. The top ten clonotypes cover 3% to 5% of the sample. About this clone: Its binding antigen is unknown. Nothing much larger sits one base from this clone, and base qualities are not available.

CDR1 and CDR2 are read off the germline V gene as SGHTA and FQGNSA. Trimming costs V 2 bases and J 7 bases, and their ends lie 6 bases apart. The CDR3 runs 13 residues from the cysteine to the phenylalanine. Only the CDR3 DNA stays, 39 bases, in frame from base 1. This clonotype originated in a human donor in good health. Some clones in this sample may be carry-over from other donors' samples. The chain employs TRBV7-2 and TRBJ1-6, with TRBD1 as a weak D call on 6 bases. Sequenced input: PBMCs. The nucleotide sequence is given as TGTGCCAGCAGCTTACAGGGGAATTCACCCCTCCACTTT. Its protein product is CASSLQGNSPLHF.